This T cell receptor (beta chain) came from a study of response to subunit inactivated influenza vaccine. Study observations and caveats: Only a handful of new T cells, the authors suggested, are recruited with each seasonal influenza vaccination.

This clonotype has just a few counts. Its target is unknown. Trimming took off 0 bases at V and 4 bases at J, with 16 bases between the two ends. Germline loops: CDR1 SGHDN, CDR2 FVKESK. This CDR3 comprises 16 residues. TCRdb itself ran the RT-PCR reads through MiXCR, one entry per CDR3 protein. The data contain roughly 620,000 distinct CDR3 sequences, around 11% of them seen just once; the ten biggest clones take up about 11%. These data also featured in a second study, about T cells expressing NK-cell markers. In that study: In generating TCR beta cDNA, 5'RACE template switching with UMIs was used. Several experiments added an anti-gamma-delta TCR antibody to sort only alpha-beta TCR T cells. Researchers report these clonotypes also headed the CD3+CD56-NKG2C+ fraction in several donors.

J is TRBJ2-7 and V is TRBV14, with D possibly being TRBD1 (6 bases). The sequence was obtained from a man between 50 and 59 years old who received an inactivated influenza vaccine. Sequenced material: PBMCs from blood, taken on the day of vaccination. The chain's CDR3 is CASSQDGFWDKYEQYF. The DNA for the CDR3 is TGTGCCAGCAGCCAAGATGGCTTCTGGGACAAGTACGAGCAGTACTTC.